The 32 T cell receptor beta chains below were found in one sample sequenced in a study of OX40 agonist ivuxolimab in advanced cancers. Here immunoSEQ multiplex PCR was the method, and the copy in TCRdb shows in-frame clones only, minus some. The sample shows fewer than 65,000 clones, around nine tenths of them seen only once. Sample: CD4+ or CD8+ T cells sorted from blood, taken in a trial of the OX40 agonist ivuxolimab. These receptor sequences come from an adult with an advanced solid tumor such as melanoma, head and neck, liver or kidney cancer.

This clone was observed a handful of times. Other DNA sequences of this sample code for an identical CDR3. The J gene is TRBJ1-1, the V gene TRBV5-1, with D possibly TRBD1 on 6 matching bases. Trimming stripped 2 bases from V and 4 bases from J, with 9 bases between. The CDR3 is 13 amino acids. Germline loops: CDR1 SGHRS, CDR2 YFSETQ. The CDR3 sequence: CASSLRGGTEAFF. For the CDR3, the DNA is TGCGCCAGCAGCTTAAGGGGGGGCACTGAAGCTTTCTTT.

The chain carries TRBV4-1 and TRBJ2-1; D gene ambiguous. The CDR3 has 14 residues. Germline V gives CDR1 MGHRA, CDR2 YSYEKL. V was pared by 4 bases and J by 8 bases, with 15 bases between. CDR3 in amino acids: CASSRTFENDEQFF. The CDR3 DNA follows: TGCGCCAGCAGCCGGACGTTCGAGAACGATGAGCAGTTCTTC.

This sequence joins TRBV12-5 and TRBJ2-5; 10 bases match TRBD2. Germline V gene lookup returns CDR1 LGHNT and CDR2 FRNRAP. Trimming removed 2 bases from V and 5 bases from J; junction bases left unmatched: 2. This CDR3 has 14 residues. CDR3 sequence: CASGLSGRDETQYF. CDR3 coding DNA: TGTGCTAGTGGTTTGAGCGGGAGGGACGAGACCCAGTACTTC.

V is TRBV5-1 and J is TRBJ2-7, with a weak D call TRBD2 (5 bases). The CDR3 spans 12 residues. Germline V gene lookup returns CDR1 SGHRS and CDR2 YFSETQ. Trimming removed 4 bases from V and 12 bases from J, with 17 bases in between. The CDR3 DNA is TGCGCCAGCAGCCCCGGCGGGCGTCTGATGTACTTC. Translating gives CASSPGGRLMYF.

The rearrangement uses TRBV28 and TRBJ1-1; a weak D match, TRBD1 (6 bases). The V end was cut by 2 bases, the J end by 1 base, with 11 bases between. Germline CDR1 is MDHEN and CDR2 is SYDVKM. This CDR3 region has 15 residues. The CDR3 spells CASSLIYRENTEAFF. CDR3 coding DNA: TGTGCCAGCAGTTTAATATACAGGGAGAACACTGAAGCTTTCTTT.

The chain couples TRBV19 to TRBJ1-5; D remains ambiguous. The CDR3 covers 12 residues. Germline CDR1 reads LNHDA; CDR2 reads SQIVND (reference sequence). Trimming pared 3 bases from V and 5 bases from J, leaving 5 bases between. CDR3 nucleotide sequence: TGTGCCAGTAGTATGGGGTATCAGCCCCAGCATTTT. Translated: CASSMGYQPQHF.

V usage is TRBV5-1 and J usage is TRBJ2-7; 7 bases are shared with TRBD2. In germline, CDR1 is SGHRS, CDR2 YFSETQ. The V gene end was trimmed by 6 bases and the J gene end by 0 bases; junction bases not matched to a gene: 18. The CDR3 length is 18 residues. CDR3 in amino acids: CASTAGGSAPPGSYEQYF. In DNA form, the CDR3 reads TGCGCCAGCACCGCTGGCGGGAGCGCTCCCCCGGGCTCCTACGAGCAGTACTTC.

The CDR3 bases are TGCGCCAGCAGCCCCCTCTTTCTAGCGGGAGGGCCCGAAGATACGCAGTATTTT. Residues: CASSPLFLAGGPEDTQYF. V usage is TRBV4-3 and J usage is TRBJ2-3; 12 nucleotides line up with TRBD2. Per germline, CDR1 LGHNA and CDR2 YSLEER. The CDR3 consists of 18 residues. The V and J ends lost 4 bases and 5 bases, in that order; junction bases with no gene match: 13.

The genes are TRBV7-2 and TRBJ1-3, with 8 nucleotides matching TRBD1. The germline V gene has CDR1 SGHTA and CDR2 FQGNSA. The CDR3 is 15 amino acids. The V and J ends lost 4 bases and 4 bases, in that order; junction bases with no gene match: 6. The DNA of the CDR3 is TGTGCCAGCAGCTCGGACAGGGACCTGGGAAACACCATATATTTT. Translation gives CASSSDRDLGNTIYF.

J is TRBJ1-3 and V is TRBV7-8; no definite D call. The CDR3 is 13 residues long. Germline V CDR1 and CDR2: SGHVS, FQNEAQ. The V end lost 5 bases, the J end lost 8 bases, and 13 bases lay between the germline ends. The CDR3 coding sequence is TGTGCCAGCAGCCTAGGGTTGTTGGACACCATATATTTT. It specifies CASSLGLLDTIYF.

CDR3 loop: CASSLEGGTGNEQYF. CDR3 sequence (DNA): TGCGCCAGCAGCTTGGAGGGAGGGACAGGGAACGAGCAGTACTTC. The rearrangement joins TRBV5-1 to TRBJ2-7, with TRBD1 matching over 9 bases. The CDR3 contains 15 residues. Looked up from germline, CDR1 is SGHRS and CDR2 is YFSETQ. Losses at the gene ends were 0 bases for V and 5 bases for J; bases not matched to a gene: 6.

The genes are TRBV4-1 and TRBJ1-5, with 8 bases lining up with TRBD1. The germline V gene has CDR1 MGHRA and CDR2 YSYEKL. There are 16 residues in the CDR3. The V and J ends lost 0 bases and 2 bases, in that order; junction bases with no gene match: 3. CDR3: CASSQEGTGRNQPQHF. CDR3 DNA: TGCGCCAGCAGCCAAGAGGGGACAGGTCGCAATCAGCCCCAGCATTTT.

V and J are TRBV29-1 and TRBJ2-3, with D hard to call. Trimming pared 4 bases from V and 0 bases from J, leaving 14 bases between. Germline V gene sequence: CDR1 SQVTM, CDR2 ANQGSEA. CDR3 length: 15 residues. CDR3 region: CSVVLSGESTDTQYF. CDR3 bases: TGCAGCGTTGTGTTATCTGGCGAAAGCACAGATACGCAGTATTTT.

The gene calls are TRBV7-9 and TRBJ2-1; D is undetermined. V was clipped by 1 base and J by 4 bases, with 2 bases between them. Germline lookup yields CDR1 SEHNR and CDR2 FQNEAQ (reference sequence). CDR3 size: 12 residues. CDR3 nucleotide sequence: TGTGCCAGCAGCTTAGATTACAATGAGCAGTTCTTC. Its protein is CASSLDYNEQFF.

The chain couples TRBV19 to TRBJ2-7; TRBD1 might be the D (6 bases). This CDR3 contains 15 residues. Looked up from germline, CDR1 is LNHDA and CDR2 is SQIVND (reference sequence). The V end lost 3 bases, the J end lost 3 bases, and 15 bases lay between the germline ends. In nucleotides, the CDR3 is TGTGCCAGTAGTATGCTATGGGGGCAGAACTACGAGCAGTACTTC. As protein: CASSMLWGQNYEQYF.

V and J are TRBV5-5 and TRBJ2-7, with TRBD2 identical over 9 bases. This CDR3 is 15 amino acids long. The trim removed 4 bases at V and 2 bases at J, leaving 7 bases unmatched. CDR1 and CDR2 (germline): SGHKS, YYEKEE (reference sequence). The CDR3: CASSHHSGRPYEQYF. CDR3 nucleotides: TGTGCCAGCAGCCACCATAGCGGGAGACCCTACGAGCAGTACTTC. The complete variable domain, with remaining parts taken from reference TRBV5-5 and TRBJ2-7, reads DAGVTQSPTHLIKTRGQQVTLRCSPISGHKSVSWYQQVLGQGPQFIFQYYEKEERGRGNFPDRFSARQFPNYSSELNVNALLLGDSALYLCASSHHSGRPYEQYFGPGTRLTVT.

CDR3 region: CASAGGATNEKLFF. Written as DNA, the CDR3 is TGTGCCAGCGCCGGGGGAGCAACTAATGAAAAACTGTTTTTT. This chain joins TRBV27 and TRBJ1-4; D is perhaps TRBD1 (5 bases). The V and J ends lost 8 bases and 0 bases respectively, with 10 bases between them. The CDR3 totals 14 residues. Germline CDR1 reads MNHEY; CDR2 reads SMNVEV (reference sequence).

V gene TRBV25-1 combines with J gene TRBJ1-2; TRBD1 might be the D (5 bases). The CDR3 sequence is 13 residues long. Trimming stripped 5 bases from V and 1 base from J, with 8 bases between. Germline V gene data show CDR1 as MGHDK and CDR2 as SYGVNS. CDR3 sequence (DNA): TGTGCCAGCAGTCTGACAGATAACTATGGCTACACCTTC. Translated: CASSLTDNYGYTF.

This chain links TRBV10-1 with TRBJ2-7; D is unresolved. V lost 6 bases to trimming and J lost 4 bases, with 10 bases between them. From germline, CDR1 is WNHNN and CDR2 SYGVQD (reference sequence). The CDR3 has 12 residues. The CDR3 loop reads CASSRNGYEQYF. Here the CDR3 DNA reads TGCGCCAGCAGCCGAAATGGGTACGAGCAGTACTTC.

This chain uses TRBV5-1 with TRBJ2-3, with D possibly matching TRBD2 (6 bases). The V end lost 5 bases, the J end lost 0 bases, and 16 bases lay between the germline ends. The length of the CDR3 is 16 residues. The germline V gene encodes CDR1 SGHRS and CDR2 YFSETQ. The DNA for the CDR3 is TGCGCCAGCAGACCGCTAGCGTTGGCTAGCACAGATACGCAGTATTTT. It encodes CASRPLALASTDTQYF.

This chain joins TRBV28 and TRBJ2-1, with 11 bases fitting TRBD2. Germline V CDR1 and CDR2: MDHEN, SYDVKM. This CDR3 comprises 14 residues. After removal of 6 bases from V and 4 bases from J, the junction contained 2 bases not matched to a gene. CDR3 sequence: CASSRLAGYNEQFF. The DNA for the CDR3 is TGTGCCAGCAGCCGACTAGCGGGGTACAATGAGCAGTTCTTC.

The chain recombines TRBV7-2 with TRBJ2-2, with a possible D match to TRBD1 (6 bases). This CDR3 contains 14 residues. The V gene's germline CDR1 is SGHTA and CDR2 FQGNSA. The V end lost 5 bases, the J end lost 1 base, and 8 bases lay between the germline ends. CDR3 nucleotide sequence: TGTGCCAGCAGCGGGACACAGAACACCGGGGAGCTGTTTTTT. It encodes CASSGTQNTGELFF.

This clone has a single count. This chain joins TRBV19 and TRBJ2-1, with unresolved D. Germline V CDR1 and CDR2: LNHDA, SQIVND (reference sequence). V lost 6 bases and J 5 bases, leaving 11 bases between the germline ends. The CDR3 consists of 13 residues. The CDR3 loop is CASSQGNDNEQFF. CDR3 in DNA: TGTGCCAGTAGCCAAGGGAACGACAATGAGCAGTTCTTC. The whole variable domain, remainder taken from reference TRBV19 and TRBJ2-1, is DGGITQSPKYLFRKEGQNVTLSCEQNLNHDAMYWYRQDPGQGLRLIYYSQIVNDFQKGDIAEGYSVSREKKESFPLTVTSAQKNPTAFYLCASSQGNDNEQFFGPGTRLTVL.

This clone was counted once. In DNA, the CDR3 is TGTGCCAGCAGCTCCCAGGGGGCCGTGTCCTCTGGAAACACCATATATTTT. Translated, it gives CASSSQGAVSSGNTIYF. This rearrangement joins TRBV7-6 to TRBJ1-3, with TRBD1 identical over 8 bases. The CDR3 runs 17 residues. The V gene end was trimmed by 4 bases and the J gene end by 0 bases; junction bases not matched to a gene: 8. Looked up from germline, CDR1 is SGHVS and CDR2 is FNYEAQ.

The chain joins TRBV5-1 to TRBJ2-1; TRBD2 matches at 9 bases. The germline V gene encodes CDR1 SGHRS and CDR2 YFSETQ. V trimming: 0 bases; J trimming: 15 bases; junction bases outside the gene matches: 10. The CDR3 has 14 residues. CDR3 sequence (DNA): TGCGCCAGCAGCTTGGATCCCAGCGGGAGGTTGGGGTTCTTC. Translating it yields CASSLDPSGRLGFF.

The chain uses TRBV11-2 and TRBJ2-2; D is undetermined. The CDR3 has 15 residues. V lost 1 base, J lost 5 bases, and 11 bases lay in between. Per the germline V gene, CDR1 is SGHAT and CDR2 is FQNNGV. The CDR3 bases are TGTGCCAGCAGCTTAGTAGTTCTGGGGACCGGGGAGCTGTTTTTT. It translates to CASSLVVLGTGELFF.

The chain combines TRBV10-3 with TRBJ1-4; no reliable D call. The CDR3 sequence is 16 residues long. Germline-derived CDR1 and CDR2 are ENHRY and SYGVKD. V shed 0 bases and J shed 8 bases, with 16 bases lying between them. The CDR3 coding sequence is TGTGCCATCAGTGAGTCGAATGAGGAGGTGGAAGAAAAACTGTTTTTT. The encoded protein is CAISESNEEVEEKLFF.

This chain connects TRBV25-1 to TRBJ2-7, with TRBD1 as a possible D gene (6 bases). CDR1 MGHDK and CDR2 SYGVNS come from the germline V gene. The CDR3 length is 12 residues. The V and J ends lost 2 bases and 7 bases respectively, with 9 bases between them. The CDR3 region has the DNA TGTGCCAGCAGTGAACCAGGGGATGAGCAGTACTTC. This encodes CASSEPGDEQYF.

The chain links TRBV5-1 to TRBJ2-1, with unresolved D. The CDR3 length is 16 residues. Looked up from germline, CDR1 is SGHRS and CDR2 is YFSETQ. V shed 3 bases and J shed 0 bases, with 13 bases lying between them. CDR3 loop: CASSSSADLSYNEQFF. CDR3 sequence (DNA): TGCGCCAGCAGCTCTTCCGCGGACCTCTCCTACAATGAGCAGTTCTTC.

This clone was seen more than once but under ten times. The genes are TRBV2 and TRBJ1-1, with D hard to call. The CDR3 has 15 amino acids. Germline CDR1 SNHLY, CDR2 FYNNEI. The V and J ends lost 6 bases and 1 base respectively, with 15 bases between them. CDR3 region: CASRPLAVKNTEAFF. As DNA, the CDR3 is TGTGCCAGCAGGCCCCTCGCCGTTAAGAACACTGAAGCTTTCTTT.

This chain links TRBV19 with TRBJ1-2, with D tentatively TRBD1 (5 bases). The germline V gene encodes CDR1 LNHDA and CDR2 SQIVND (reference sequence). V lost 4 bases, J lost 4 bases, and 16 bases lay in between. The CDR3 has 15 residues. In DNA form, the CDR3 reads TGTGCCAGTAGTAAGGAGGGGCGCATCGGCTATGGCTACACCTTC. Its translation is CASSKEGRIGYGYTF.

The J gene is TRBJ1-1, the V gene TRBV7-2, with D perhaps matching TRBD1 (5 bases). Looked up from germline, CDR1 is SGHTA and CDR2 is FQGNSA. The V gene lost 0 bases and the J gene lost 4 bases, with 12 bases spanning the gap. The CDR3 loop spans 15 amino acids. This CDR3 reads CASSLAWGHGTEAFF. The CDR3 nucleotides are TGTGCCAGCAGCTTAGCATGGGGCCATGGCACTGAAGCTTTCTTT.